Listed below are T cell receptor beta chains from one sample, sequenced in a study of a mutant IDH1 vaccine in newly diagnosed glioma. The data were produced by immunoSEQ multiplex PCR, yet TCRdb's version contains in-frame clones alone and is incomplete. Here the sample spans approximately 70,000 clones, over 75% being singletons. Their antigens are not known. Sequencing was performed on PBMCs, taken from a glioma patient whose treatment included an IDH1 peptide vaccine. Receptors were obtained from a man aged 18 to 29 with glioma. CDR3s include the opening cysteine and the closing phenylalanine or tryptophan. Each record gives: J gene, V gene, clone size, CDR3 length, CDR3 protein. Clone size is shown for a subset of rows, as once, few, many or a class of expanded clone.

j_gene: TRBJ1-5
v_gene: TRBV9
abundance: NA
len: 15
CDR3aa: CASSVAADWGQPQHF

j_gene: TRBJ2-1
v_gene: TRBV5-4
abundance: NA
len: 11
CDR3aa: CASSFYNEQFF

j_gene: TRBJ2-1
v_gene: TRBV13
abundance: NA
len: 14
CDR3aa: CASSFRVSYNEQFF

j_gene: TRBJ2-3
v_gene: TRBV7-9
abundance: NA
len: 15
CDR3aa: CASSLEPGGTDTQYF

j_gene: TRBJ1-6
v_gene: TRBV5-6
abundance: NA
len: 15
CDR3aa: CASSWETGNNSPLHF

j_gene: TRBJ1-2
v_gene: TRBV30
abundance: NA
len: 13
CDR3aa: CAWSIGGIYGYTF

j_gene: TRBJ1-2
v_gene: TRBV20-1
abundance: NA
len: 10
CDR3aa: CSATNYGYTF

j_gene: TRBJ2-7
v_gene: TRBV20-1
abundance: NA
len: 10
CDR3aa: CSARDGGQHF

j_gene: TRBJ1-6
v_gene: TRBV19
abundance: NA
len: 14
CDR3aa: CASSIGGRNSPLHF

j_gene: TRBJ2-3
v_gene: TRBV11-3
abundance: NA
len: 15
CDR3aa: CASSLSGGPTDTQYF

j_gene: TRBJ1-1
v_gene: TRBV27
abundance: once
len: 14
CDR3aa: CASSPGTGNTEAFF

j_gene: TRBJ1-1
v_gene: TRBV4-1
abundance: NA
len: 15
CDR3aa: CASSLETQGFTEAFF

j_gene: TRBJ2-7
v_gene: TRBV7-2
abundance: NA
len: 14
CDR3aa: CASSLGQGLVEQYF

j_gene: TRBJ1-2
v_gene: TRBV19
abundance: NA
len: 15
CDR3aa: CASSMYGGENYGYTF

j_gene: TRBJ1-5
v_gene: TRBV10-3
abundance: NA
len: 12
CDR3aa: CAISESPQPQHF

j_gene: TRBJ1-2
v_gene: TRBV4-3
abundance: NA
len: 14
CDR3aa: CASSPDSQSGSYTF

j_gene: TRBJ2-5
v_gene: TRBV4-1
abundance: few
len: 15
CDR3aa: CASSQDPGGQETQYF

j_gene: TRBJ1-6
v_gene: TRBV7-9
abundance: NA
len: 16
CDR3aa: CASSQGTGFYNSPLHF

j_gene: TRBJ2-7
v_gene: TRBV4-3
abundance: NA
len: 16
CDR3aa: CASSPRAGTPSYEQYF

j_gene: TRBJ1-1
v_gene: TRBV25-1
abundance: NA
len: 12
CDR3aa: CASRRWNTEAFF

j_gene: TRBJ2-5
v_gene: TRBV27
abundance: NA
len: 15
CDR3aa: CASSPQRLDGGTQYF

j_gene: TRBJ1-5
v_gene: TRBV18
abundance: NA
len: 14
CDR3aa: CASSSGGGNQPQHF